These 3 T cell receptor beta chains share one sample of origin, sequenced in a study of T-cell memory formation after mild COVID-19. TCRdb re-called the 5' RACE reads through MiXCR, storing one row per CDR3 protein. The sample lists about 400,000 distinct CDR3 sequences; around an eighth were seen once. The specimen sequenced was PBMCs or a T cell subset sorted from them (not recorded which). The receptors shown here come from a young man who had mild COVID-19 (a few samples of this study predate the infection). Cell type and time point are not known.

This clonotype was detected only a few times. V gene TRBV20-1 combines with J gene TRBJ2-5; 9 bases match TRBD2. Germline values: CDR1 DFQATT, CDR2 SNEGSKA (reference sequence). CDR3 length: 15 residues. The trim removed 1 base at V and 5 bases at J, leaving 8 bases unmatched. CDR3 residues: CSARAWGGGAETQYF. Written as DNA, the CDR3 is TGCAGTGCTAGAGCCTGGGGCGGGGGGGCTGAGACCCAGTACTTC.

This clonotype was counted only a few times. V is TRBV4-1 and J is TRBJ1-5; no firm D call. Trimming stripped 0 bases from V and 0 bases from J, with 12 bases between. The germline V gene has CDR1 MGHRA and CDR2 YSYEKL. This CDR3 is 17 amino acids long. The CDR3 DNA reads as TGCGCCAGCAGCCAAGACGCGCGGGGAGGTAGCAATCAGCCCCAGCATTTT. Encoded protein: CASSQDARGGSNQPQHF.

The V and J genes are TRBV6-2 or TRBV6-3 and TRBJ2-7; the D gene is possibly TRBD2 (5 bases). From germline, CDR1 is MNHEY and CDR2 SVGEGT. V was clipped by 5 bases and J by 4 bases, with 9 bases between them. The CDR3 totals 12 residues. The CDR3 DNA follows: TGTGCCAGCAGTCGGGAAGGGTACGAGCAGTACGTC. Translated, it gives CASSREGYEQYV.